The TCR beta chain described here comes from a study of T cell repertoires in cytomegalovirus infection. Turning to the study itself: Researchers turned to recently identified HLA-C-restricted CMV epitopes as well as well-studied HLA-B-restricted ones. Public TCR beta signatures marked donors with CMV infection and the matching HLA.

TCRdb recomputed calls from the reads with MiXCR, one row per CDR3 protein. The repertoire holds around 360,000 distinct CDR3 sequences, roughly 36% seen once, with approximately 15% in the top ten. Overall study findings and caveats: There were HLA-C-restricted CMV-specific TCR beta clonotypes dominating the ex vivo response. Pooled public TCR beta family frequency picked out CMV carriers with the relevant HLA.

On this clonotype itself: Its antigen is unidentified.

CDR1 and CDR2 (germline): SGHTA, FQGTGA. The length of the CDR3 is 15 residues. The V end was cut by 5 bases, the J end by 0 bases, with 13 bases between. The TCR sequence derives from a human donor in good health (CMV status not recorded). Some clones in this sample may be carry-over from other donors' samples. This chain links TRBV7-3 with TRBJ1-1; D is unclear. Sample: cultured PBMCs, taken from culture after CMV antigen stimulation. CDR3 sequence: CASSPSGLMNTEAFF. DNA of the CDR3: TGTGCCAGCAGCCCATCCGGGCTTATGAACACTGAAGCTTTCTTT.